The clone carrying this T cell receptor (beta chain) was seen a handful of times. Trimming removed 3 bases at V and 0 bases at J, with 18 bases between. CDR1 is DFQATT, CDR2 SNEGSKA, per germline (reference sequence). CDR3 size: 17 residues. This sample was included in a study of blood T cell repertoires in COVID-19. Looking at the study overall: Whether acute or convalescent, the COVID-19 samples came from the United States, Italy and Spain.

The protocol was immunoSEQ multiplex PCR, while the TCRdb copy is restricted to in-frame clones and leaves out a portion. The table lists fewer than 200,000 clones, 80% to 85% of them singletons. The sequenced material came from peripheral blood. This TCR was sampled from a man aged 65-85 years with active or convalescent COVID-19. This chain joins TRBV20-1 and TRBJ1-5, with no clear D. This CDR3 is CSASPEGGLYSNQPQHF. The CDR3 bases are TGCAGTGCTAGTCCAGAGGGTGGACTGTATAGCAATCAGCCCCAGCATTTT.